These 20 T cell receptor beta chains were all obtained from the same sample, sequenced in a study of OX40 agonist ivuxolimab in advanced cancers. Assay: immunoSEQ multiplex PCR; the TCRdb copy retains only in-frame clones and omits some. This table holds more than 65,000 clones, 75% to 85% found once. Sequences were derived from CD4+ or CD8+ T cells sorted from blood, sampled in a trial of the OX40 agonist ivuxolimab. The receptors derive from an adult with an advanced solid tumor such as melanoma, head and neck, liver or kidney cancer.

The CDR3 region has the DNA TGTGCCAGCAGTGTACAGGGAGAAGGGGGCTACACCTTC. As protein: CASSVQGEGGYTF. The gene calls are TRBV2 and TRBJ1-2; possibly TRBD1 for D (6 bases). This CDR3 has 13 amino acids. Germline loops: CDR1 SNHLY, CDR2 FYNNEI. Trimming pared 4 bases from V and 8 bases from J, leaving 14 bases between.

V and J are TRBV15 and TRBJ1-2, with a tentative D call TRBD1 (5 bases). CDR3 size: 15 residues. The V end was cut by 5 bases, the J end by 4 bases, with 17 bases between. CDR1 and CDR2 (germline): LNHNV, YYDKDF (reference sequence). CDR3 DNA sequence: TGTGCCACCAGCCCCCGGGACTTGCTGAGCTATGGCTACACCTTC. Encoded protein: CATSPRDLLSYGYTF.

This rearrangement joins TRBV6-5 to TRBJ1-2, with 10 bases aligning to TRBD1. V was clipped by 8 bases and J by 7 bases; unmatched bases: 13. This CDR3 is 15 amino acids long. CDR1 is MNHEY and CDR2 is SVGAGI in the germline V gene. The chain's CDR3 is CASGGAGTGEGGYTF. DNA of the CDR3: TGTGCCAGCGGGGGAGCCGGGACAGGGGAAGGTGGCTACACCTTC.

The chain recombines TRBV7-2 with TRBJ2-7, with 7 bases lining up with TRBD1. The V and J ends lost 1 base and 5 bases, in that order; junction bases with no gene match: 5. Germline V lookup: CDR1 SGHTA, CDR2 FQGNSA. This CDR3 has 14 amino acids. This CDR3 reads CASSLGQGLDEQYF. DNA of the CDR3: TGTGCCAGCAGCTTAGGACAGGGCTTGGACGAGCAGTACTTC. The full variable domain, its missing parts supplied by reference TRBV7-2 and TRBJ2-7, is GAGVSQSPSNKVTEKGKDVELRCDPISGHTALYWYRQSLGQGLEFLIYFQGNSAPDKSGLPSDRFSAERTGGSVSTLTIQRTQQEDSAVYLCASSLGQGLDEQYFGPGTRLTVT.

The V call is TRBV29-1, the J call TRBJ1-4, with TRBD1 identical over 8 bases. Germline trimming cut 7 bases from V and 6 bases from J; bases unmatched to any gene: 4. CDR1 SQVTM and CDR2 ANQGSEA come from the germline V gene. The CDR3 has 12 amino acids. CDR3: CSASGGDEKLFF. As DNA, the CDR3 is TGCAGCGCCTCAGGGGGCGATGAAAAACTGTTTTTT. Variable domain in full (rest from reference TRBV29-1 and TRBJ1-4): SAVISQKPSRDICQRGTSLTIQCQVDSQVTMMFWYRQQPGQSLTLIATANQGSEATYESGFVIDKFPISRPNLTFSTLTVSNMSPEDSSIYLCSASGGDEKLFFGSGTQLSVL.

This chain joins TRBV5-4 and TRBJ1-6; D is ambiguous. The V gene's germline CDR1 is SGHNT and CDR2 YYREEE (reference sequence). With 0 bases removed from V and 8 bases from J, the gap between germline ends came to 12 bases. This CDR3 contains 15 residues. CDR3 sequence (DNA): TGTGCCAGCAGCTTGGGGAAGGGTGCTGATTCACCCCTCCACTTT. Its translation is CASSLGKGADSPLHF.

The chain links TRBV7-9 to TRBJ1-6, with D tentatively TRBD1 (5 bases). Per germline, CDR1 SEHNR and CDR2 FQNEAQ (reference sequence). V was cut by 4 bases and J by 16 bases, with 14 bases left in between. The CDR3 runs 12 residues. CDR3 coding DNA: TGTGCCAGCAGCTCTCAACAGGTTTGGCTCCACTTT. Amino acid sequence: CASSSQQVWLHF.

The rearrangement uses TRBV6-5 and TRBJ2-3; D possibly corresponds to TRBD2 (6 bases). Germline lookup yields CDR1 MNHEY and CDR2 SVGAGI. The CDR3 spans 14 residues. V lost 6 bases, J lost 2 bases, and 12 bases lay in between. CDR3: CASSPGLLTDTQYF. The CDR3 DNA is TGTGCCAGCAGCCCGGGACTTCTCACAGATACGCAGTATTTT.

This clone was counted once. The chain has TRBV6-5 and TRBJ1-2; D is undetermined. V lost 7 bases and J lost 1, with 7 bases in between. The CDR3 has 12 residues. Germline loops: CDR1 MNHEY, CDR2 SVGAGI. This chain's CDR3 is CASKEVNYGYTF. The CDR3 DNA is TGTGCCAGCAAGGAAGTTAACTATGGCTACACCTTC.

Only a few counts were recorded for this clone. V and J are TRBV4-3 and TRBJ1-1; D gene uncertain. CDR1 is LGHNA and CDR2 is YSLEER in the germline V gene. This CDR3 comprises 13 residues. The V gene lost 0 bases and the J gene lost 1 base, with 3 bases spanning the gap. As DNA, the CDR3 is TGCGCCAGCAGCCAAGATAGGAACACTGAAGCTTTCTTT. Translation gives CASSQDRNTEAFF.

This chain uses TRBV5-5 with TRBJ2-7; perhaps TRBD2 as D (6 bases). The CDR3 consists of 13 residues. Deletions cut 7 bases from V and 4 bases from J, with 15 bases between. Germline V CDR1 and CDR2: SGHKS, YYEKEE (reference sequence). The CDR3 bases are TGTGCCAGCCACCTGGGCGCGGGGTACGAGCAGTACTTC. Protein: CASHLGAGYEQYF.

The rearrangement links TRBV5-1 to TRBJ2-2, with 9 bases that match TRBD1. CDR1 is SGHRS, CDR2 YFSETQ, per germline. V lost 3 bases, J lost 3 bases, and 9 bases stayed unmatched. The CDR3 has 17 residues. The CDR3 protein is CASSSGATGGDTGELFF. The CDR3 region has the DNA TGCGCCAGCAGCTCGGGGGCCACAGGGGGCGACACCGGGGAGCTGTTTTTT.

This clone showed up just once. This sequence joins TRBV10-2 and TRBJ2-7, with D hard to call. Germline CDR1 and CDR2: WSHSY and SAAADI. This CDR3 is built from 12 residues. V was clipped by 6 bases and J by 3 bases, with 9 bases between them. CDR3 amino acids: CASSEQSYEQYF. The DNA for the CDR3 is TGCGCCAGCAGCGAACAGAGCTACGAGCAGTACTTC.

The CDR3 DNA reads as TGTGCCAGCAGCGTAGCCGCGGGGCACACAGATACGCAGTATTTT. Amino acids: CASSVAAGHTDTQYF. The rearrangement joins TRBV9 to TRBJ2-3; D perhaps matches TRBD2 (6 bases). This CDR3 contains 15 residues. Germline CDR1 is SGDLS and CDR2 is YYNGEE. V was clipped by 0 bases and J by 2 bases, with 10 bases between them.

The sample holds one count of this clone. The gene calls are TRBV27 and TRBJ2-5; D might be TRBD2 (5 bases). Trimming stripped 6 bases from V and 4 bases from J, with 9 bases between. The CDR3 is 12 amino acids. Germline values: CDR1 MNHEY, CDR2 SMNVEV (reference sequence). CDR3 nucleotides: TGTGCCAGCAGAGCGGTGGGAGAGACCCAGTACTTC. Translated, it gives CASRAVGETQYF.

The chain employs TRBV10-3 and TRBJ1-3; 7 bases map to TRBD1. Germline V gene sequence: CDR1 ENHRY, CDR2 SYGVKD. The CDR3 length is 17 residues. The junction had 13 bases not matched to a gene; V was cut back by 4 bases and J by 4 bases. The CDR3 coding sequence is TGTGCCATCAGTGCGACGGACGACAGGGCGGCAGGAAACACCATATATTTT. It specifies CAISATDDRAAGNTIYF.

This chain joins TRBV4-2 and TRBJ1-5; the D is unclear. Germline assignment: CDR1 LGHNA and CDR2 YNFKEQ. V was cut by 1 base and J by 2 bases, with 3 bases left in between. The CDR3 contains 13 residues. CDR3 amino acids: CASSQGGNQPQHF. Here the CDR3 DNA reads TGTGCCAGCAGCCAAGGGGGCAATCAGCCCCAGCATTTT.

The genes are TRBV5-1 and TRBJ2-3; D possibly corresponds to TRBD1 (6 bases). The germline V gene encodes CDR1 SGHRS and CDR2 YFSETQ. V lost 6 bases and J lost 3, with 14 bases in between. The CDR3 is 14 amino acids. The CDR3 loop reads CASTAGRGTDTQYF. CDR3 DNA: TGCGCCAGCACGGCGGGCAGGGGTACAGATACGCAGTATTTT. Full variable domain (missing parts from reference TRBV5-1 and TRBJ2-3): KAGVTQTPRYLIKTRGQQVTLSCSPISGHRSVSWYQQTPGQGLQFLFEYFSETQRNKGNFPGRFSGRQFSNSRSEMNVSTLELGDSALYLCASTAGRGTDTQYFGPGTRLTVL.

This clone showed up just a few times. This sequence joins TRBV6-1 and TRBJ2-7; D gene unclear. The germline V gene encodes CDR1 MNHNS and CDR2 SASEGT. Trimming took 7 bases from V and 3 from J, leaving 7 bases between them. The CDR3 contains 11 residues. Here the CDR3 reads CASTSYYEQYF. In nucleotides, the CDR3 is TGTGCCAGCACCTCCTACTACGAGCAGTACTTC.

This clone was picked up a small number of times. CDR3: CASSFRGGEQYF. CDR3 DNA sequence: TGTGCCAGCAGCTTCCGGGGAGGCGAGCAGTACTTC. V is TRBV7-9 and J is TRBJ2-7; a possible D gene is TRBD2 (6 bases). The ends were cut back, 3 bases at V and 6 bases at J, with 9 bases in the middle. The CDR3 runs to 12 residues. The germline V gene has CDR1 SEHNR and CDR2 FQNEAQ (reference sequence).